The 17 T cell receptor beta chains listed next were all sequenced from one sample in a study of technical replicates of blood from a handful of donors. Data came from immunoSEQ multiplex PCR; TCRdb stores just in-frame clones and leaves some out. The sample includes roughly 51,000 clones, approximately 92% of them seen just once. Sequenced material: PBMCs. The receptors originated from a human donor in good health. Some clones in this sample may be carry-over from other donors' samples.

This chain uses TRBV6-6 with TRBJ1-2, with D possibly matching TRBD1 (6 bases). The ends were cut back, 5 bases at V and 6 bases at J, with 13 bases in the middle. Germline CDR1 is MNHNY and CDR2 is SVGAGI (reference sequence). There are 13 residues in the CDR3. The CDR3 reads CASSTGYRDGYTF. CDR3 nucleotide sequence: TGTGCCAGCAGTACGGGGTACAGGGATGGCTACACCTTC.

This clone has a single count. The CDR3 loop reads CASSLSVGYTF. CDR3 nucleotides: TGTGCCAGCAGCTTATCGGTGGGCTACACCTTC. V gene TRBV7-2 combines with J gene TRBJ1-2; D remains ambiguous. The ends were cut back, 2 bases at V and 8 bases at J, with 6 bases in the middle. The CDR3 sequence is 11 residues long. Germline V CDR1 and CDR2: SGHTA, FQGNSA.

The chain links TRBV5-1 to TRBJ1-1; TRBD1 is a possible D gene (6 bases). V shed 2 bases and J shed 4 bases, with 15 bases lying between them. Germline CDR1 and CDR2: SGHRS and YFSETQ. The CDR3 covers 15 residues. CDR3 DNA sequence: TGCGCCAGCAGCTTCCCCCGGGGAGGGGGCACTGAAGCTTTCTTT. Encoded protein: CASSFPRGGGTEAFF. The full variable domain, in which reference TRBV5-1 and TRBJ1-1 provide the parts outside the CDR3, is KAGVTQTPRYLIKTRGQQVTLSCSPISGHRSVSWYQQTPGQGLQFLFEYFSETQRNKGNFPGRFSGRQFSNSRSEMNVSTLELGDSALYLCASSFPRGGGTEAFFGQGTRLTVV.

V usage is TRBV11-2 and J usage is TRBJ2-6; D is uncertain. Per the germline V gene, CDR1 is SGHAT and CDR2 is FQNNGV. The CDR3 is 15 residues long. Deletions cut 1 base from V and 2 bases from J, with 6 bases between. CDR3 sequence (DNA): TGTGCCAGCAGCTTAGTACGGGCTGGGGCCAACGTCCTGACTTTC. It encodes CASSLVRAGANVLTF.

The chain employs TRBV2 and TRBJ1-2; D ambiguous. In germline, CDR1 is SNHLY, CDR2 FYNNEI. Trimming shortened V by 2 bases and J by 7 bases, and 17 bases separated the two germline ends. The CDR3 runs to 15 residues. CDR3 in amino acids: CASSENIGRSPGYTF. The CDR3 DNA follows: TGTGCCAGCAGTGAAAATATAGGGAGATCGCCTGGCTACACCTTC.

The rearrangement uses TRBV11-2 and TRBJ1-6; D is unresolved. Germline V gene sequence: CDR1 SGHAT, CDR2 FQNNGV. The V end was cut by 5 bases, the J end by 5 bases, with 10 bases between. The CDR3 sequence is 14 residues long. CDR3: CASSPRVDNSPLHF. The CDR3 bases are TGTGCCAGCAGCCCCCGCGTCGATAATTCACCCCTCCACTTT.

The genes are TRBV4-2 and TRBJ2-7; 7 positions agree with TRBD2. V dropped 3 bases and J dropped 4; count of bases not matched to a gene: 6. The CDR3 loop spans 14 amino acids. CDR1 and CDR2 from the germline V gene are LGHNA and YNFKEQ. This CDR3 is CASSHRAGEYEQYF. CDR3 nucleotide sequence: TGTGCCAGCAGCCATCGGGCGGGAGAGTACGAGCAGTACTTC.

The DNA for the CDR3 is TGTGCCAGCAAGCGGCCTAGCACAGATACGCAGTATTTT. The encoded protein is CASKRPSTDTQYF. This sequence joins TRBV11-1 and TRBJ2-3; weak D call: TRBD2 (5 bases). The V end lost 7 bases, the J end lost 0 bases, and 8 bases lay between the germline ends. The CDR3 spans 13 residues. Germline CDR1 is SGHAT and CDR2 is FQDESV (reference sequence).

The chain has TRBV7-2 and TRBJ2-5, with 8 bases fitting TRBD2. Trimming removed 1 base from V and 5 bases from J; junction bases left unmatched: 12. The germline V gene encodes CDR1 SGHTA and CDR2 FQGNSA. The length of the CDR3 is 17 residues. The CDR3 here is CASSLEGYGGAFETQYF. The CDR3 DNA is TGTGCCAGCAGCTTAGAAGGGTACGGGGGGGCCTTTGAGACCCAGTACTTC.

This clone has just one count. V is TRBV4-3 and J is TRBJ2-3; D perhaps matches TRBD2 (6 bases). The length of the CDR3 is 14 residues. Deletions cut 4 bases from V and 4 bases from J, with 12 bases between. Germline lookup yields CDR1 LGHNA and CDR2 YSLEER. Here the CDR3 reads CASSPRLDPDTQYF. CDR3 sequence (DNA): TGCGCCAGCAGCCCCAGACTAGATCCAGATACGCAGTATTTT.

The chain combines TRBV5-1 with TRBJ2-5; D remains unclear. The CDR3 length is 12 residues. Germline loops: CDR1 SGHRS, CDR2 YFSETQ. V dropped 0 bases and J dropped 4 bases, with 4 bases sitting between them. The CDR3 loop reads CASSLDRETQYF. In DNA, the CDR3 is TGCGCCAGCAGCTTGGACAGAGAGACCCAGTACTTC.

This chain connects TRBV6-1 to TRBJ1-2, with TRBD1 matching over 8 bases. Looked up from germline, CDR1 is MNHNS and CDR2 is SASEGT. The CDR3 is 14 amino acids. J was trimmed by 8 bases and V by 8 bases; bases with no gene match: 13. The DNA for the CDR3 is TGTGCCAGCGGGGGGGTCGGACAGGGAAAAGGCTACACCTTC. Protein: CASGGVGQGKGYTF.

This rearrangement joins TRBV2 to TRBJ1-2, with a possible D match to TRBD1 (6 bases). This CDR3 comprises 17 residues. Between the trimmed V and J ends, which lost 3 bases and 1 base, there was a span of 18 bases. Germline lookup yields CDR1 SNHLY and CDR2 FYNNEI. The CDR3 protein is CASSERDTSRLNYGYTF. The DNA for the CDR3 is TGTGCCAGCAGTGAGAGGGACACATCGCGCCTTAACTATGGCTACACCTTC.

The chain is built from TRBV7-3 and TRBJ2-3, with D perhaps TRBD2 (5 bases). Germline assignment: CDR1 SGHTA and CDR2 FQGTGA. The ends were cut back, 6 bases at V and 3 bases at J, with 13 bases in the middle. The CDR3 is made up of 14 amino acids. CDR3 residues: CASSQNSGTDTQYF. In nucleotides, the CDR3 is TGTGCCAGCAGTCAAAACTCGGGGACAGATACGCAGTATTTT.

The chain has TRBV7-9 and TRBJ2-5, with a tentative D call TRBD1 (6 bases). The CDR3 runs to 13 residues. The germline CDR1 and CDR2 sequences are SEHNR and FQNEAQ (reference sequence). V shed 0 bases and J shed 4 bases, with 6 bases lying between them. As DNA, the CDR3 is TGTGCCAGCAGCTTAGCCAGGGGAGAGACCCAGTACTTC. Translated: CASSLARGETQYF.

The chain joins TRBV7-3 to TRBJ2-5; tentatively, D is TRBD1 (6 bases). Germline V gene lookup returns CDR1 SGHTA and CDR2 FQGTGA. This CDR3 comprises 12 residues. V was trimmed by 8 bases and J by 5 bases, leaving 12 bases between them. The CDR3 here is CASSGQWETQYF. For the CDR3, the DNA is TGTGCCAGCTCCGGACAGTGGGAGACCCAGTACTTC. The complete variable domain, with remaining parts taken from reference TRBV7-3 and TRBJ2-5, reads GAGVSQTPSNKVTEKGKYVELRCDPISGHTALYWYRQSLGQGPEFLIYFQGTGAADDSGLPNDRFFAVRPEGSVSTLKIQRTERGDSAVYLCASSGQWETQYFGPGTRLLVL.

The chain uses TRBV28 and TRBJ2-1; 14 nucleotides line up with TRBD2. The trim removed 6 bases at V and 7 bases at J, leaving 5 bases unmatched. Germline-derived CDR1 and CDR2 are MDHEN and SYDVKM. CDR3 length: 15 amino acids. CDR3 in DNA: TGTGCCAGCAGCCCGACTAGCGGGAGGGCAAATGAGCAGTTCTTC. Protein product: CASSPTSGRANEQFF.